A selection of T cell receptor beta chains follows, all from one sample in a study of blood T cell repertoires in COVID-19. The protocol was immunoSEQ multiplex PCR, while the TCRdb copy is restricted to in-frame clones and leaves out a portion. The data show hundreds of thousands of clones, 85% to 90% seen once. The specimen sequenced was PBMCs or T cells enriched from blood (not recorded which). The receptors derive from a woman aged 18-29 years who had recovered from COVID-19. CDR3s include the opening cysteine and the closing phenylalanine or tryptophan. A D gene is named only where the DNA matches it firmly. Not every row has a clone size; where given, it reads once, few, many or a size class.

clone_size	cdr3_length	d_call	v_call	j_call	cdr3_nt	cdr3_aa
NA	13	NA	TRBV27	TRBJ1-5	TGTGCCAGCAGTGTGGAGGGAAATCAGCCCCAGCATTTT	CASSVEGNQPQHF
NA	13	TRBD1	TRBV11-3	TRBJ1-1	TGTGCCAGCTGTAATCAGGGGGAGACTGAAGCTTTCTTT	CASCNQGETEAFF
NA	15	TRBD1	TRBV9	TRBJ1-5	TGTGCCAGCAGCGTAGGACAGGGGAGACATCAGCCCCAGCATTTT	CASSVGQGRHQPQHF
NA	18	NA	TRBV5-1	TRBJ1-1	TGCGCCAGCAGCTTGGAAGCTAACTGGACACCATTGAACACTGAAGCTTTCTTT	CASSLEANWTPLNTEAFF
few	15	TRBD1	TRBV19	TRBJ1-2	TGTGCCAGTAGTACCGGACTACAGGGGCACTATGGCTACACCTTC	CASSTGLQGHYGYTF
NA	18	TRBD1	TRBV7-8	TRBJ1-5	TGTGCCAGCAGCTTAGAGAGATGGGACAGGAGAAACAATCAGCCCCAGCATTTT	CASSLERWDRRNNQPQHF
NA	13	NA	TRBV19	TRBJ1-2	TGTGCCAGTACACCGGCGGGTTTCTATGGCTACACCTTC	CASTPAGFYGYTF
NA	15	TRBD1	TRBV10-2	TRBJ2-2	TGCGCCAGCCGAACGACAGGGGTCGGAACCGGGGAGCTGTTTTTT	CASRTTGVGTGELFF
NA	15	NA	TRBV6-4	TRBJ1-6	TGTGCCAGCAGTGCTCAAAACTTCTATAATTCACCCCTCCACTTT	CASSAQNFYNSPLHF
NA	13	TRBD1	TRBV29-1	TRBJ2-5	TGCAGCGTTTGGACAGGTGCTCAAGAGACCCAGTACTTC	CSVWTGAQETQYF
NA	14	TRBD1	TRBV13	TRBJ1-5	TGTGCCAGCAGCCACGGACAGGTGAATCAGCCCCAGCATTTT	CASSHGQVNQPQHF
NA	13	TRBD1	TRBV18	TRBJ1-2	TGTGCCAGCTCACAGGGACAGCGGGATGGCTACACCTTC	CASSQGQRDGYTF
NA	14	NA	TRBV25-1	TRBJ1-2	TGTGCCAGCAGCGGACACCCCGTCCGACGTGGCTACACCTTC	CASSGHPVRRGYTF
NA	13	TRBD1	TRBV28	TRBJ1-2	TGTGCCAGCAGTCCGACAGGGCGGTATGGCTACACCTTC	CASSPTGRYGYTF
few	14	TRBD1	TRBV28	TRBJ1-1	TGTGCCAGCAGTTCGTTGACAGGGGGCACTGAAGCTTTCTTT	CASSSLTGGTEAFF
NA	14	TRBD1	TRBV2	TRBJ2-7	TGTGCCAGCAGGGAGAGGACAGGTTCCTACGAGCAGTACTTC	CASRERTGSYEQYF
NA	15	NA	TRBV12-5	TRBJ1-1	TGTGCTAGTGGTTTGGTACTGAAGGGAGCGACTGAAGCTTTCTTT	CASGLVLKGATEAFF
NA	15	NA	TRBV23-1	TRBJ2-1	TGCGCCAGCAGGGACCGGGACAAACTCTACAATGAGCAGTTCTTC	CASRDRDKLYNEQFF
NA	13	NA	TRBV19	TRBJ1-2	TGTGCCAGTAGTCTCCGACGGGACTATGGCTACACCTTC	CASSLRRDYGYTF
NA	14	NA	TRBV19	TRBJ1-5	TGTGCCAGTAGTATACAGGGTACCAATCAGCCCCAGCATTTT	CASSIQGTNQPQHF
NA	16	TRBD1	TRBV3-1/TRBV3-2	TRBJ1-2	TGTGCCAGCAGCCAAGATTTAGGGGGCAACCCCTATGGCTACACCTTC	CASSQDLGGNPYGYTF
NA	14	NA	TRBV11-2	TRBJ2-1	TGTGCCAGCAGCTTAGGGCAGGGGATGTATGAGCAGTTCTTC	CASSLGQGMYEQFF
once	15	NA	TRBV2	TRBJ1-5	TGTGCCAGCAGTGGGGCCGGGGGGGGCAATCAGCCCCAGCATTTT	CASSGAGGGNQPQHF
NA	12	TRBD1	TRBV2	TRBJ2-1	TGTGCCAGCAGTATAGAGACAGGGGGCGGACTCTTC	CASSIETGGGLF
NA	15	TRBD1	TRBV13	TRBJ2-5	TGTGCCAGCAGCTTAGGGACAGGGGGCAGAGAGACCCAGTACTTC	CASSLGTGGRETQYF
NA	14	NA	TRBV29-1	TRBJ2-2	TGCAGCGTGAAGGGACAACTAAACACCGGGGAGCTGTTTTTT	CSVKGQLNTGELFF
NA	13	TRBD1	TRBV2	TRBJ1-1	TGTGCCAGCACGGACAGGAGGAACACTGAAGCTTTCTTT	CASTDRRNTEAFF
once	14	TRBD1	TRBV29-1	TRBJ1-1	TGCAGCGTTGAAGATTACACAGGGGGCACTGAAGCTTTCTTT	CSVEDYTGGTEAFF
NA	18	NA	TRBV10-3	TRBJ1-6	TGTGCCATCAGTGTCGTAGACACCAGGAACTCCTATAATTCACCCCTCCACTTT	CAISVVDTRNSYNSPLHF
NA	15	NA	TRBV19	TRBJ2-2	TGTGCCAGTAGTATAGACCACGGAGGTGGCGGGGAGCTGTTTTTT	CASSIDHGGGGELFF
NA	15	TRBD1	TRBV13	TRBJ1-6	TGTGCCAGCAGCTGGCAGGGGGAAGAAGATTCACCCCTCCACTTT	CASSWQGEEDSPLHF
once	17	NA	TRBV11-2	TRBJ2-2	TGTGCCAGCAGCTTAGATTGGACCGGGGGGAACACCGGGGAGCTGTTTTTT	CASSLDWTGGNTGELFF
NA	13	NA	TRBV11-2	TRBJ1-4	TGTGCCAGCAGCGCTAGGGGTGCGGAAAAACTGTTTTTT	CASSARGAEKLFF
NA	14	NA	TRBV4-2	TRBJ1-2	TGTGCCAGCAGCCCCCTGGAGGGGAACTATGGCTACACCTTC	CASSPLEGNYGYTF
once	14	TRBD1	TRBV29-1	TRBJ1-5	TGCAGCGTTGCCGGGACAGGGGAAGGTCAGCCCCAGCATTTT	CSVAGTGEGQPQHF
NA	15	TRBD1	TRBV30	TRBJ2-7	TGTGCCTGGAGTGTACTAGTGGGGACAGGGTACGAGCAGTACTTC	CAWSVLVGTGYEQYF
NA	16	TRBD1	TRBV4-1	TRBJ1-2	TGCGCCACCGCCCGGGTGGGGACAGGGGCCGACTATGGCTACACCTTC	CATARVGTGADYGYTF
NA	16	NA	TRBV7-3	TRBJ1-2	TGTGCCAGCAGTCAACTGGGGGGGACTCCGACGGATGGCTACACCTTC	CASSQLGGTPTDGYTF
once	14	TRBD1	TRBV5-4	TRBJ1-2	TGTGCCAGCAGTAGGGACAGGGGCCGCGAAGGCTACACCTTC	CASSRDRGREGYTF
NA	15	TRBD2	TRBV11-2	TRBJ2-5	TGTGCCAGCAGCAGACTAGCGGGGGGGCAAGAGACCCAGTACTTC	CASSRLAGGQETQYF
NA	16	NA	TRBV4-1	TRBJ1-3	TGCGCCAGCAGCCAACCTTTTCATACTGCTGGAAACACCATATATTTT	CASSQPFHTAGNTIYF
NA	16	NA	TRBV6-2/TRBV6-3	TRBJ2-3	TGTGCCAGCAGTTTAAAGGGGGGGGCCGGCGCAGATACGCAGTATTTT	CASSLKGGAGADTQYF
NA	12	TRBD1	TRBV10-3	TRBJ1-2	TGTGCCATCACCCGGACAGGGGAAGGCTACACCTTC	CAITRTGEGYTF
NA	14	NA	TRBV6-5	TRBJ1-2	TGTGCCAGCAGTCGGACGGACAGATTCACTTATTACACCTTC	CASSRTDRFTYYTF
NA	15	NA	TRBV18	TRBJ2-6	TGTGCCAGCTCACTCGGTCGTACCGGGGCCAACGTCCTGACTTTC	CASSLGRTGANVLTF
NA	13	NA	TRBV12-3/TRBV12-4	TRBJ1-6	TGTGCCAGCAGTTTAGCCAGGGCCGGCCCCCTCCACTTT	CASSLARAGPLHF
NA	12	TRBD1	TRBV25-1	TRBJ1-1	TGTGCCAGCATTGACAGGGGCACTGAAGCTTTCTTT	CASIDRGTEAFF
NA	15	NA	TRBV28	TRBJ1-3	TGTGCCAGCAGTGTAACTGCGAGCTCTGGAAACACCATATATTTT	CASSVTASSGNTIYF
once	14	TRBD1	TRBV15	TRBJ1-6	TGTGCCACCAGCAGGCAGGGGGCTGATTCACCCCTCCACTTT	CATSRQGADSPLHF
NA	13	NA	TRBV10-2	TRBJ1-2	TGCGCCAGCAGTGAGGGGCCAAACTATGGCTACACCTTC	CASSEGPNYGYTF
once	14	TRBD2	TRBV6-5	TRBJ2-1	TGTGCCAGCAGTTACCAGGCTAGCGGCAATGAGCAGTTCTTC	CASSYQASGNEQFF
NA	15	TRBD2	TRBV27	TRBJ2-1	TGTGCCAGCCGTGGGGCTAGCGGACAATACAATGAGCAGTTCTTC	CASRGASGQYNEQFF
NA	15	NA	TRBV5-6	TRBJ1-6	TGTGCCAGCAGCTCCACTCAGGGTTGGGATTCACCCCTCCACTTT	CASSSTQGWDSPLHF
NA	8	NA	TRBV20-1	TRBJ1-2	TGCGGCCCCGGGGGCTACACCTTC	CGPGGYTF
NA	14	NA	TRBV5-1	TRBJ1-1	TGCGCCAGCAGCTTGGGGGCAGATAACACTGAAGCTTTCTTT	CASSLGADNTEAFF
NA	16	NA	TRBV28	TRBJ1-2	TGTGCCAGCAGTCGAGCAGGAACCGGGACTAACTATGGCTACACCTTC	CASSRAGTGTNYGYTF
NA	13	NA	TRBV6-5	TRBJ1-2	TGTGCCAGCAGCCTAGATAGGTACTATGGCTACACCTTC	CASSLDRYYGYTF